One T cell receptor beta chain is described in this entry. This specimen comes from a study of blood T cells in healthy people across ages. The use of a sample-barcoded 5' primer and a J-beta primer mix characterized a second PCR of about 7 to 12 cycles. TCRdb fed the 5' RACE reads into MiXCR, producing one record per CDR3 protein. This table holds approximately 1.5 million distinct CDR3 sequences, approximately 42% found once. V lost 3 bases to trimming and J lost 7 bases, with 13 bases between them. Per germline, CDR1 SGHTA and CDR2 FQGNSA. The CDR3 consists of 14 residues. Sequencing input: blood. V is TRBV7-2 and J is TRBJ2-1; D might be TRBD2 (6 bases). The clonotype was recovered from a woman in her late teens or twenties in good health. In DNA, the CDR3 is TGTGCCAGCAGCTTCGGAGGGAGTCAAAATGAGCAGTTCTTC. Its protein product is CASSFGGSQNEQFF.